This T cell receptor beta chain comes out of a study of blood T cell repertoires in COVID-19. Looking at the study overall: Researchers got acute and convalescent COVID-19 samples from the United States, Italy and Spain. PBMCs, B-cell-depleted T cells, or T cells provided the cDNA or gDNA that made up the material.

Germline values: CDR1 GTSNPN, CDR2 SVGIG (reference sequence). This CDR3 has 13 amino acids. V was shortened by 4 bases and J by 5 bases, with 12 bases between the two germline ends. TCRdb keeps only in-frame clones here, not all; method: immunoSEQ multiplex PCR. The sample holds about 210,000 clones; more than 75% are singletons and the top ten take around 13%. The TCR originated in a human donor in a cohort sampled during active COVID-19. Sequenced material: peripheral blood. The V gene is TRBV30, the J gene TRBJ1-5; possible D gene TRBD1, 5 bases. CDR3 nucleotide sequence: TGTGCCTGGAATAGGGGAAACGATCAGCCCCAGCATTTT. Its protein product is CAWNRGNDQPQHF.